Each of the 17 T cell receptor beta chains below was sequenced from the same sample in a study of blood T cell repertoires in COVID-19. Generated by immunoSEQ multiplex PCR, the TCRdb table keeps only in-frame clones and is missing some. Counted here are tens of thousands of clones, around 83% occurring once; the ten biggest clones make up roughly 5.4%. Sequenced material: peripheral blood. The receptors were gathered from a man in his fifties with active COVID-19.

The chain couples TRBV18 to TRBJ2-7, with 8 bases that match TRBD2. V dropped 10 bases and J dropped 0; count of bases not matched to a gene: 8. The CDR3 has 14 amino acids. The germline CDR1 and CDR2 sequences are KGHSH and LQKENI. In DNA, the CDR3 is TGTGCCACCAGGACTAGCTCGAGCTCCTACGAGCAGTACTTC. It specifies CATRTSSSSYEQYF. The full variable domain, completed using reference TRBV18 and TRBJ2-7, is NAGVMQNPRHLVRRRGQEARLRCSPMKGHSHVYWYRQLPEEGLKFMVYLQKENIIDESGMPKERFSAEFPKEGPSILRIQQVVRGDSAAYFCATRTSSSSYEQYFGPGTRLTVT.

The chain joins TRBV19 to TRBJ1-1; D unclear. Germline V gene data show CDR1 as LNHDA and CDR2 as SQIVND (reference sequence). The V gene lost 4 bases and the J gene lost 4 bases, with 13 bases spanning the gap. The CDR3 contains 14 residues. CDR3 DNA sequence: TGTGCCAGTAGTAGGAAAGGATGGAGCACTGAAGCTTTCTTT. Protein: CASSRKGWSTEAFF.

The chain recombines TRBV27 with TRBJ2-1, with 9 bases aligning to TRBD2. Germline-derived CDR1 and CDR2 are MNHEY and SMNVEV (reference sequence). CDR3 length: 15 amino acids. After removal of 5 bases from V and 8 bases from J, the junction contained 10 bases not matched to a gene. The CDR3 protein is CASSPWGGGVDEQFF. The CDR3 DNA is TGTGCCAGCAGTCCCTGGGGCGGGGGGGTCGATGAGCAGTTCTTC.

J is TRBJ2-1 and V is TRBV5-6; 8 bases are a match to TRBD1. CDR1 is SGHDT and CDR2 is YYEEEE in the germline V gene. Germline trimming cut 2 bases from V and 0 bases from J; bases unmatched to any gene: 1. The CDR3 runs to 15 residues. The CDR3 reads CASSLTGGSYNEQFF. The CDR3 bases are TGTGCCAGCAGCTTAACAGGGGGCTCCTACAATGAGCAGTTCTTC.

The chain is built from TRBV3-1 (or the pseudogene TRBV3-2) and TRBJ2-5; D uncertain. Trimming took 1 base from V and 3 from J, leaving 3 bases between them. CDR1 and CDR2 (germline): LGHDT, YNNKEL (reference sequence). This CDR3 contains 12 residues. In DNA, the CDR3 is TGTGCCAGCAGCCAAGTTAAAGAGACCCAGTACTTC. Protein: CASSQVKETQYF.

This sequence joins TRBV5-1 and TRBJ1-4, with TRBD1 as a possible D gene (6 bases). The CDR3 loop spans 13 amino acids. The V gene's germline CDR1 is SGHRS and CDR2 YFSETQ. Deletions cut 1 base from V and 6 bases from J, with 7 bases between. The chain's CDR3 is CASSLPGDEKLFF. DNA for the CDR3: TGCGCCAGCAGCTTGCCAGGGGATGAAAAACTGTTTTTT.

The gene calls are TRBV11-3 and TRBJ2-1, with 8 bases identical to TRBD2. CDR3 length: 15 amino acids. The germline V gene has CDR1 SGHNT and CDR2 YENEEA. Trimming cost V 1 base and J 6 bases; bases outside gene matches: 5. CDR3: CASSLGRTSLNEQFF. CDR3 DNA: TGTGCCAGCAGCTTAGGGAGGACTAGCCTCAATGAGCAGTTCTTC.

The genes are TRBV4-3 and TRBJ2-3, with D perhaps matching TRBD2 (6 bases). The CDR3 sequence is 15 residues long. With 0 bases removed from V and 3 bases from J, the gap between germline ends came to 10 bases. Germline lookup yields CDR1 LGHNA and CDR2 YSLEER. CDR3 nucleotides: TGCGCCAGCAGCCAAGAGTTTCGGGGGACAGATACGCAGTATTTT. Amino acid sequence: CASSQEFRGTDTQYF.

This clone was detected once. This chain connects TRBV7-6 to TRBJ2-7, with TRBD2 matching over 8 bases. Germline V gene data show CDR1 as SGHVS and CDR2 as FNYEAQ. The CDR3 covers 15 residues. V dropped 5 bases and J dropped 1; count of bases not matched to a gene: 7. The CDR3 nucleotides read TGTGCCAGCAGCGCCCCGGGGGGGGTTTCCTACGAGCAGTACTTC. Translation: CASSAPGGVSYEQYF.

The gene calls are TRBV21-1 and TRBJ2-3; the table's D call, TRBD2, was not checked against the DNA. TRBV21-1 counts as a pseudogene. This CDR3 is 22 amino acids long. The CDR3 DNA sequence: TGTGCCAGCAGCAAAGGGTTCCATGATAGTACTGCGCAGCGAGGAAGCACAGATACGCAGTATTTT. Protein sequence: CASSKGFHDSTAQRGSTDTQYF.

CDR3 region: CASSRPSNEQFF. CDR3 DNA sequence: TGCGCCAGCAGCCGACCTAGCAATGAGCAGTTCTTC. This chain uses TRBV5-1 with TRBJ2-1; D remains ambiguous. Germline V CDR1 and CDR2: SGHRS, YFSETQ. The CDR3 is 12 amino acids. V was clipped by 4 bases and J by 6 bases, with 8 bases between them.

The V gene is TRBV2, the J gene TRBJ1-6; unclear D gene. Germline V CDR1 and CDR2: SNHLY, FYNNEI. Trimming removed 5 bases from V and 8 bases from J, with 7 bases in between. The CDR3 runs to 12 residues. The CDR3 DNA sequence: TGTGCCAGCAGTATCGGAGATTCACCCCTCCACTTT. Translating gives CASSIGDSPLHF.

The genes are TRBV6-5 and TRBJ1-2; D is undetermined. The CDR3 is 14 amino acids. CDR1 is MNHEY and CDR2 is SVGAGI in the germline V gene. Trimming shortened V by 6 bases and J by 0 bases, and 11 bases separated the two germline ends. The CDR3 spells CASSPVRANYGYTF. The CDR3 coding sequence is TGTGCCAGCAGCCCGGTTCGAGCTAACTATGGCTACACCTTC.

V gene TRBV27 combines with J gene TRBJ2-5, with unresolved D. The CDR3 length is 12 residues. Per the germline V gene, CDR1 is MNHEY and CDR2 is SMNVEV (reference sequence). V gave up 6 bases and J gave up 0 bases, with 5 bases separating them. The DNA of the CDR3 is TGTGCCAGCAGATCGTACCAAGAGACCCAGTACTTC. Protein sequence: CASRSYQETQYF.

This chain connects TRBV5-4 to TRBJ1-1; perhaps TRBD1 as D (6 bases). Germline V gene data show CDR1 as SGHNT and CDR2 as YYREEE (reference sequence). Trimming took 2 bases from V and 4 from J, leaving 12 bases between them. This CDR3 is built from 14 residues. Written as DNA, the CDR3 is TGTGCCAGCAGCTTAGGGGACAAGCCCACTGAAGCTTTCTTT. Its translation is CASSLGDKPTEAFF.

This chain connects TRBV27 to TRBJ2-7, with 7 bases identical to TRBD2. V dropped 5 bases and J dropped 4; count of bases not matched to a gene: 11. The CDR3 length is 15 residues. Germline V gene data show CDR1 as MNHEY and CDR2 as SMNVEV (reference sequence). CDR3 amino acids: CASSNLGRELYEQYF. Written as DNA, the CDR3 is TGTGCCAGCAGTAACCTAGGGCGGGAGTTGTACGAGCAGTACTTC.

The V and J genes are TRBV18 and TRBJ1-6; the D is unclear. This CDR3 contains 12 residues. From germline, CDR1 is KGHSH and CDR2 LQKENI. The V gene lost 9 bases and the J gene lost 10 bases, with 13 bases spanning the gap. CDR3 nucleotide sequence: TGTGCCAGGTACCACGTGAGATCACCCCTCCACTTT. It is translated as CARYHVRSPLHF.